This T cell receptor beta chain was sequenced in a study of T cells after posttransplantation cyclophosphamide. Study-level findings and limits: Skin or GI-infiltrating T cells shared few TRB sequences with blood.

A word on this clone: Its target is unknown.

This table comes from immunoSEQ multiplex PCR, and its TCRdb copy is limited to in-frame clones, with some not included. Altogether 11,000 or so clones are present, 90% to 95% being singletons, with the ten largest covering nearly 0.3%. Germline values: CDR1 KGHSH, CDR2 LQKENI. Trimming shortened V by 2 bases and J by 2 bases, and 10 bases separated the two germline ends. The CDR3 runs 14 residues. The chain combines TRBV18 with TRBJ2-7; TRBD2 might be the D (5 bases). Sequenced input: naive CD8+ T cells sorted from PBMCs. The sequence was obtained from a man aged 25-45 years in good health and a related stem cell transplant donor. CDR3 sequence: CASSPGSLPYEQYF. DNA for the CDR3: TGTGCCAGCTCACCAGGGAGCCTACCCTACGAGCAGTACTTC.